The rows below give T cell receptor beta chains drawn from one sample of a study of T cells of healthy individuals. A single record per CDR3 protein comes from TCRdb applying MiXCR to the 5' RACE reads. The sample consists of 41,000 or so distinct CDR3 sequences, approximately 4.5% of them appearing once. The receptors shown here come from a human donor in good health. Each CDR3 is given without its conserved first and last residue.

CDR3 | J | length | V
ASSQEGPRETQY | TRBJ2-5 | 12 | TRBV3-1
SARLAGRTYEQY | TRBJ2-7 | 12 | TRBV20-1
SAIMGTRTIRAVGYT | TRBJ1-2 | 15 | TRBV20-1
ASSPTRHQPQH | TRBJ1-5 | 11 | TRBV12-3/TRBV12-4
ASSLAPVREYEQY | TRBJ2-7 | 13 | TRBV7-2
SARRGMNNQPQH | TRBJ1-5 | 12 | TRBV20-1
SASSRLAGGLDTQY | TRBJ2-3 | 14 | TRBV20-1
ASSKKRTGEQY | TRBJ2-7 | 11 | TRBV5-1
ASSYWAYKREETQY | TRBJ2-5 | 14 | TRBV6-2/TRBV6-3
ASSGAQSSYEQY | TRBJ2-7 | 12 | TRBV2
ASTQTGGSYEQY | TRBJ2-7 | 12 | TRBV5-1
ASSNTGGTSQAF | TRBJ1-1 | 12 | TRBV7-9
SARGGSYGYT | TRBJ1-2 | 10 | TRBV20-1
ASSQEAELTEAF | TRBJ1-1 | 12 | TRBV3-1
ASSLDQGGSVTGELF | TRBJ2-2 | 15 | TRBV28
ASSVHIGQETQY | TRBJ2-5 | 12 | TRBV9
ASREGITEAF | TRBJ1-1 | 10 | TRBV6-2/TRBV6-3
ASSYSSGFTQY | TRBJ2-3 | 11 | TRBV6-2/TRBV6-3
ASSLGTLRGELF | TRBJ2-2 | 12 | TRBV5-6
ASSLKGSWNEQF | TRBJ2-1 | 12 | TRBV12-3/TRBV12-4
SARDTSGRNTGELF | TRBJ2-2 | 14 | TRBV20-1
ASSRRAGQETQY | TRBJ2-5 | 12 | TRBV18
ASSRDSGNTIY | TRBJ1-3 | 11 | TRBV11-3
AWSVLGGNTEAF | TRBJ1-1 | 12 | TRBV30
ASSFSRTGRGIQY | TRBJ2-4 | 13 | TRBV5-1
ASAEGQMNTEAF | TRBJ1-1 | 12 | TRBV12-5
ASSQDRVSAFGNTIY | TRBJ1-3 | 15 | TRBV3-1
ASSLTTGLGTEAF | TRBJ1-1 | 13 | TRBV7-2
ASSGGFGTEAF | TRBJ1-1 | 11 | TRBV7-3